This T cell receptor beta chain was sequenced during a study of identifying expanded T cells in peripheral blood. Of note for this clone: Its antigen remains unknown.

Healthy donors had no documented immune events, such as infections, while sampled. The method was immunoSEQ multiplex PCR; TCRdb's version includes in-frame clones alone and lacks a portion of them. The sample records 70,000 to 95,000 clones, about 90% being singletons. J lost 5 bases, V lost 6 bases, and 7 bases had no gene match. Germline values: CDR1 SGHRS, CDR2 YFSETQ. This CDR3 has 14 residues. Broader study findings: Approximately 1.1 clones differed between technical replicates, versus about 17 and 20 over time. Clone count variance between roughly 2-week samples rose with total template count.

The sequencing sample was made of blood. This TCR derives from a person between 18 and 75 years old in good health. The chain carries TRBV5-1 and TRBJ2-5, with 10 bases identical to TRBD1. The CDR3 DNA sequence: TGCGCCAGCACGAGAGACAGGGGGCTGGAGACCCAGTACTTC. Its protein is CASTRDRGLETQYF. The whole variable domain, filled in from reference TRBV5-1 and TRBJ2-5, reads KAGVTQTPRYLIKTRGQQVTLSCSPISGHRSVSWYQQTPGQGLQFLFEYFSETQRNKGNFPGRFSGRQFSNSRSEMNVSTLELGDSALYLCASTRDRGLETQYFGPGTRLLVL.